This T cell receptor beta chain was captured in a study of tumor-infiltrating lymphocytes in primary liver carcinoma. Researchers generated TCR beta cDNA from about 500 ng of total RNA, relying on a constant-region primer. The TCR beta library was amplified through three nested multiplex PCR rounds in a modified ARM-PCR procedure. Amplification in the first two PCR rounds was performed using TRBV1-TRBV30 forward primers and a C-beta reverse primer for 10 cycles each. TCRdb re-analysed the multiplex PCR reads in MiXCR, keeping a single row per CDR3 protein. The sample has some 190,000 distinct CDR3 sequences, about 60% seen once. Germline DNA was also extracted, and blood RNA was taken from unsorted whole blood. CDR1 MNHNS and CDR2 SASEGT come from the germline V gene. Between the trimmed V and J ends, which lost 3 bases and 11 bases, there was a span of 9 bases. This CDR3 region has 11 residues.

The TCR comes from a man in his forties with primary liver carcinoma and hepatitis B virus infection. The chain joins TRBV6-1 to TRBJ2-3, with D unresolved. The specimen sequenced was peripheral blood. This CDR3 is CASSERHRQYF. The CDR3 nucleotides are TGTGCCAGCAGTGAGCGGCATAGGCAGTATTTT.